One sample yielded the 32 T cell receptor beta chains listed below, sequenced in a study of regulatory T cells in long-lasting Graves disease. Libraries of TCR beta came from iRepertoire HTBI primers plus Arm-PCR of CDR3 regions. TCRdb itself ran the multiplex PCR reads through MiXCR, one entry per CDR3 protein. The sample lists 500,000 or so distinct CDR3 sequences, about 16% occurring once. Time point meaning: newly diagnosed GD, antithyroid drugs for less than 3 months. Generation of the TCR library employed RNA extracted from PBMCs. The same data also went into a second study, on T cells in Graves' hyperthyroidism and ophthalmopathy.

The material was peripheral blood mononuclear cells (PBMCs), obtained at new diagnosis, from a patient treated with antithyroid drugs. The receptors were gathered from a woman aged 35-60 years with Graves disease.

At least ten counts were recorded for this clonotype. The chain employs TRBV12-3 or TRBV12-4 and TRBJ2-7, with 12 bases that match TRBD2. The V segment lost 3 bases and the J segment 4 bases; nucleotides outside the gene matches: 4. This CDR3 is 15 amino acids long. The CDR3 loop reads CASSFRLAGVYEQYF. The CDR3 DNA follows: TGTGCCAGCAGTTTTCGACTAGCGGGGGTGTACGAGCAGTACTTC.

On this clonotype itself: One end of the junction fails to match germline, which may point to a read error. The gene calls are TRBV7-9 and TRBJ2-3, with D possibly matching TRBD1 (5 bases). The CDR3 totals 14 residues. Germline CDR1 and CDR2: SEHNR and FQNEAQ (reference sequence). The CDR3 is CASSFQGFGDTQYF. CDR3 DNA: TGTGCTAGCAGCTTTCAGGGTTTTGGAGATACGCAGTATTTT.

This clonotype was detected many times. The chain combines TRBV2 with TRBJ1-1, with a possible D match to TRBD1 (5 bases). This CDR3 is built from 15 residues. Germline V CDR1 and CDR2: SNHLY, FYNNEI. V gave up 3 bases and J gave up 3 bases, with 14 bases separating them. CDR3 sequence: CASSDPDSGYTEAFF. The CDR3, as DNA: TGTGCCAGCAGTGACCCCGACAGTGGGTACACTGAAGCTTTCTTT.

This clonotype was observed a handful of times. DNA of the CDR3: TGTGCCAGCATTCCGGCTGGGGCGGCGAATACGCAGTATTTT. This codes for CASIPAGAANTQYF. J is TRBJ2-3 and V is TRBV6-1, with D maybe TRBD1 (5 bases). In germline, CDR1 is MNHNS, CDR2 SASEGT. This CDR3 has 14 residues. Trimming took 7 bases from V and 7 from J, leaving 18 bases between them.

The chain carries TRBV4-2 and TRBJ1-3; the match to TRBD1 covers 7 bases. Losses at the gene ends were 0 bases for V and 4 bases for J; bases not matched to a gene: 12. Germline V gene data show CDR1 as LGHNA and CDR2 as YNFKEQ. The CDR3 has 18 residues. The CDR3 bases are TGTGCCAGCAGCCAAGACCCCTCTACAGGGGCTTCAGGAAACACCATATATTTT. This codes for CASSQDPSTGASGNTIYF.

The chain uses TRBV15 and TRBJ2-1; 7 nucleotides match TRBD2. Germline trimming cut 0 bases from V and 8 bases from J; bases unmatched to any gene: 7. The CDR3 extends over 15 amino acids. Germline CDR1 reads LNHNV; CDR2 reads YYDKDF (reference sequence). CDR3 sequence: CATSRERTSSDEQFF. The CDR3 region has the DNA TGTGCCACCAGCAGAGAGAGGACTAGTAGCGATGAGCAGTTCTTC.

The chain has TRBV10-3 and TRBJ2-7; a possible D gene is TRBD2 (5 bases). Germline V CDR1 and CDR2: ENHRY, SYGVKD. The CDR3 sequence is 13 residues long. V lost 6 bases, J lost 3 bases, and 12 bases lay in between. CDR3 sequence: CAIRPGTNYEQYF. CDR3 nucleotides: TGTGCCATCAGGCCGGGAACAAACTACGAGCAGTACTTC.

This clonotype was recorded many times. The rearrangement joins TRBV7-9 to TRBJ2-7; perhaps D is TRBD1 or TRBD2 (6 bases each). With 1 base removed from V and 7 bases from J, the gap between germline ends came to 11 bases. Germline assignment: CDR1 SEHNR and CDR2 FQNEAQ (reference sequence). This CDR3 is 13 amino acids long. The CDR3 loop is CASSLVGGWEQYF. The CDR3 DNA follows: TGTGCCAGCAGCTTAGTGGGGGGCTGGGAGCAGTACTTC.

The V gene is TRBV11-1, the J gene TRBJ1-6, with D unresolved. Per the germline V gene, CDR1 is SGHAT and CDR2 is FQDESV (reference sequence). This CDR3 has 16 amino acids. V was cut by 5 bases and J by 3 bases, with 14 bases left in between. Here the CDR3 reads CASSPAVHDYNSPLHF. The CDR3 DNA sequence: TGTGCCAGCAGCCCAGCAGTCCACGACTATAATTCACCCCTCCACTTT.

This clonotype was detected ten times or more. V usage is TRBV6-5 and J usage is TRBJ1-1, with D possibly TRBD1 on 5 matching bases. Trimming stripped 0 bases from V and 1 base from J, with 12 bases between. The CDR3 totals 16 residues. The germline gives CDR1 MNHEY, CDR2 SVGAGI. The CDR3 is CASSYSLGTGNTEAFF. In DNA form, the CDR3 reads TGTGCCAGCAGTTACTCGTTGGGGACGGGGAACACTGAAGCTTTCTTT.

Details on this clonotype: This could be a read error, since a much larger clone is one nucleotide away. The J gene is TRBJ2-7, the V gene TRBV27; D possibly matches TRBD1 or TRBD2 (5 bases each). Deletions cut 3 bases from V and 2 bases from J, with 8 bases between. The CDR3 is made up of 13 amino acids. Germline V gene data show CDR1 as MNHEY and CDR2 as SMNVEV (reference sequence). Written as DNA, the CDR3 is TGTGCCAGCAGTTTCGGGGCAACCTACGAGCAGTACTTC. Amino acids: CASSFGATYEQYF.

The chain joins TRBV19 to TRBJ1-2, with 8 bases that match TRBD1. Germline V lookup: CDR1 LNHDA, CDR2 SQIVND (reference sequence). Losses at the gene ends were 9 bases for V and 6 bases for J; bases not matched to a gene: 6. The CDR3 contains 12 residues. CDR3 nucleotide sequence: TGTGCCAGATCCGGCAGGGGGCATGGCTACACCTTC. It codes for CARSGRGHGYTF.

The chain carries TRBV30 and TRBJ2-4; 12 bases are a match to TRBD2. CDR3 size: 16 residues. Losses at the gene ends were 2 bases for V and 10 bases for J; bases not matched to a gene: 12. Germline V CDR1 and CDR2: GTSNPN, SVGIG (reference sequence). The CDR3 coding sequence is TGTGCCTGGAGTCGGGTCCTAGCGGGGGGGCCGGTTATTCAGTACTTC. Residues: CAWSRVLAGGPVIQYF.

The gene calls are TRBV5-1 and TRBJ1-3, with 8 bases fitting TRBD1. V lost 2 bases and J lost 4; bases outside the gene matches: 11. Germline CDR1 SGHRS, CDR2 YFSETQ. This CDR3 is built from 17 residues. Here the CDR3 DNA reads TGCGCCAGCAGCTTCTACAGGGGGTGGCCTCCCGGAAACACCATATATTTT. Protein product: CASSFYRGWPPGNTIYF. Variable domain in full (rest from reference TRBV5-1 and TRBJ1-3): KAGVTQTPRYLIKTRGQQVTLSCSPISGHRSVSWYQQTPGQGLQFLFEYFSETQRNKGNFPGRFSGRQFSNSRSEMNVSTLELGDSALYLCASSFYRGWPPGNTIYFGEGSWLTVV.

In regard to this clonotype: At one boundary the junction diverges from the germline segment, which might be a read error. The CDR3 loop is CASSFSLSGELFF. For the CDR3, the DNA is TGTGCTAGCAGTTTTTCGCTTAGCGGGGAGCTGTTTTTT. J is TRBJ2-2 and V is TRBV7-7, with no clear D. In germline, CDR1 is SSHAT, CDR2 FNYEAQ (reference sequence). The CDR3 has 13 amino acids.

The chain has TRBV9 and TRBJ1-4, with TRBD1 as a possible D gene (5 bases). Germline V gene data show CDR1 as SGDLS and CDR2 as YYNGEE. The CDR3 consists of 14 residues. Between the trimmed V and J ends, which lost 3 bases and 5 bases, there was a span of 11 bases. CDR3: CASSGEGLNEKLFF. CDR3 in DNA: TGTGCCAGCAGCGGCGAGGGGTTGAATGAAAAACTGTTTTTT.

Here the CDR3 DNA reads TGCAGCGTTATCCCCCTATCCCTCGGCAGGTCCTACGAGCAGTACTTC. As protein: CSVIPLSLGRSYEQYF. V is TRBV29-1 and J is TRBJ2-7; no clear D gene. CDR1 is SQVTM, CDR2 ANQGSEA, per germline. V was clipped by 5 bases and J by 1 base, with 21 bases between them. This CDR3 is 16 amino acids long.

To note about this clonotype: Just one base apart from a much larger clone, this may be a read error. The chain employs TRBV20-1 and TRBJ1-2; TRBD1 might be the D (6 bases). Germline V gene data show CDR1 as DFQATT and CDR2 as SNEGSKA (reference sequence). CDR3 length equals 15 residues. The CDR3: CSARARRTENYGHTF. The CDR3 DNA follows: TGCAGTGCTAGAGCCCGAAGGACAGAAAACTATGGCCACACCTTC.

In this sample, this clonotype turned up many times. The chain is built from TRBV5-5 and TRBJ1-1, with unresolved D. The CDR3 sequence is 14 residues long. V gave up 5 bases and J gave up 0 bases, with 11 bases separating them. Germline CDR1 reads SGHKS; CDR2 reads YYEKEE (reference sequence). CDR3 coding DNA: TGTGCCAGCAGTACACAACCCATGAACACTGAAGCTTTCTTT. Encoded protein: CASSTQPMNTEAFF. Together with reference TRBV5-5 and TRBJ1-1, the CDR3 gives the full variable domain: DAGVTQSPTHLIKTRGQQVTLRCSPISGHKSVSWYQQVLGQGPQFIFQYYEKEERGRGNFPDRFSARQFPNYSSELNVNALLLGDSALYLCASSTQPMNTEAFFGQGTRLTVV.

The chain couples TRBV6-1 to TRBJ1-1; D remains ambiguous. V lost 1 base and J 2 bases, leaving 5 bases between the germline ends. Germline assignment: CDR1 MNHNS and CDR2 SASEGT. The CDR3 has 13 residues. DNA of the CDR3: TGTGCCAGCAGTGAAGTCACTAACACTGAAGCTTTCTTT. This gives the protein CASSEVTNTEAFF.

This clonotype appeared a few times. This rearrangement joins TRBV12-5 to TRBJ2-5, with a weak D call TRBD1 (6 bases). This CDR3 is 16 amino acids long. Per germline, CDR1 LGHNT and CDR2 FRNRAP. The V end was cut by 3 bases, the J end by 4 bases, with 18 bases between. CDR3 protein: CASGLGSGTPGETQYF. In DNA form, the CDR3 reads TGTGCTAGTGGTTTAGGCTCCGGGACACCCGGAGAGACCCAGTACTTC.

This clonotype showed up just a few times. Possible read error: a much larger clone is one base away. The genes are TRBV20-1 and TRBJ2-7, with D perhaps TRBD2 (5 bases). Trimming cost V 3 bases and J 0 bases, with 6 bases left between them. The germline gives CDR1 DFQATT, CDR2 SNEGSKA (reference sequence). CDR3 size: 12 residues. CDR3 amino acids: CSAREDSYEQYF. The DNA for the CDR3 is TGCAGTGCTAGGGAGGACTCCTACGAGCAGTACTTC.

There are many counts of this clonotype. The V gene is TRBV3-1, the J gene TRBJ1-2; TRBD1 is a possible D gene (5 bases). The germline CDR1 and CDR2 sequences are LGHDT and YNNKEL (reference sequence). The CDR3 runs 13 residues. V gave up 4 bases and J gave up 2 bases, with 8 bases separating them. DNA of the CDR3: TGTGCCAGCAGCCTACAGGTCAACTATGGCTACACCTTC. Its protein product is CASSLQVNYGYTF.

Many counts were recorded for this clonotype. The rearrangement uses TRBV12-3 or TRBV12-4 and TRBJ2-1, with D perhaps matching TRBD2 (5 bases). V dropped 6 bases and J dropped 7 bases, with 19 bases sitting between them. The CDR3 spans 15 residues. The CDR3 nucleotides are TGTGCCAGCAGAAAACTTACCGGGATGAAAAATGAGCAGTTCTTC. It codes for CASRKLTGMKNEQFF.

The J gene is TRBJ1-1, the V gene TRBV9; D unclear. The germline gives CDR1 SGDLS, CDR2 YYNGEE. Trimming left V 0 bases short and J 3 bases short, with 9 bases between. CDR3 size: 14 residues. CDR3 sequence reads: CASSVAPWDTEAFF. The CDR3 DNA sequence: TGTGCCAGCAGCGTAGCTCCTTGGGACACTGAAGCTTTCTTT.

This clonotype was observed a handful of times. This rearrangement joins TRBV20-1 to TRBJ1-6; perhaps TRBD1 as D (6 bases). The CDR3 length is 13 residues. In germline, CDR1 is DFQATT, CDR2 SNEGSKA (reference sequence). V lost 4 bases to trimming and J lost 9 bases, with 13 bases between them. The CDR3 DNA reads as TGCAGTGCTATTGCAGGGGCTAGTTCACCCCTCCACTTT. This gives the protein CSAIAGASSPLHF.

This clonotype was detected ten times or more. This chain links TRBV5-5 with TRBJ1-4; no clear D gene. The germline CDR1 and CDR2 sequences are SGHKS and YYEKEE (reference sequence). V lost 4 bases, J lost 3 bases, and 13 bases lay in between. The CDR3 is made up of 15 amino acids. This CDR3 reads CASSLHVLANEKLFF. Here the CDR3 DNA reads TGTGCCAGCAGCCTCCACGTGCTGGCTAATGAAAAACTGTTTTTT.

This clonotype has ten or more counts. The V gene is TRBV7-9, the J gene TRBJ2-1, with a weak D call TRBD2 (5 bases). Trimming took off 1 base at V and 9 bases at J, with 13 bases between the two ends. This CDR3 has 14 amino acids. The V gene's germline CDR1 is SEHNR and CDR2 FQNEAQ (reference sequence). CDR3 coding DNA: TGTGCCAGCAGCTTAGTTGGGGTAGAGGGTGAGCAGTTCTTC. This encodes CASSLVGVEGEQFF.

This clonotype was seen only a few times. This chain connects TRBV19 to TRBJ2-7; 10 bases fit TRBD1. V shed 0 bases, J shed 3 bases, and the junction held 2 bases outside the gene matches. Per germline, CDR1 LNHDA and CDR2 SQIVND (reference sequence). CDR3 length: 15 amino acids. CDR3 DNA sequence: TGTGCCAGTAGTATAGACGGACAGGGGGTCTACGAGCAGTACTTC. Encoded protein: CASSIDGQGVYEQYF.

In this sample, this clonotype turned up many times. The chain links TRBV20-1 to TRBJ1-2; a weak D match, TRBD1 (6 bases). The V end lost 4 bases, the J end lost 8 bases, and 11 bases lay between the germline ends. The CDR3 is 11 residues long. Per germline, CDR1 DFQATT and CDR2 SNEGSKA (reference sequence). CDR3 region: CSATSGVGYTF. CDR3 DNA: TGCAGTGCTACCTCAGGGGTCGGCTACACCTTC.

This chain uses TRBV7-2 with TRBJ1-6; D is unclear. Germline-derived CDR1 and CDR2 are SGHTA and FQGNSA. Trimming removed 1 base from V and 9 bases from J, with 7 bases in between. CDR3 length equals 13 residues. This CDR3 is CASSLEGGSPLHF. In DNA form, the CDR3 reads TGTGCCAGCAGCTTAGAGGGCGGTTCACCCCTCCACTTT. Supplemented by reference TRBV7-2 and TRBJ1-6, the full variable domain reads GAGVSQSPSNKVTEKGKDVELRCDPISGHTALYWYRQSLGQGLEFLIYFQGNSAPDKSGLPSDRFSAERTGGSVSTLTIQRTQQEDSAVYLCASSLEGGSPLHFGNGTRLTVT.

This clonotype was counted between two and nine times. The rearrangement links TRBV9 to TRBJ2-1; the D call may be TRBD1 or TRBD2 (6 bases each). The V end was cut by 5 bases, the J end by 8 bases, with 14 bases between. This CDR3 has 13 amino acids. Germline V lookup: CDR1 SGDLS, CDR2 YYNGEE. CDR3 sequence: CASSEGGIHEQFF. The CDR3 region has the DNA TGTGCCAGCAGTGAGGGGGGCATACATGAGCAGTTCTTC.